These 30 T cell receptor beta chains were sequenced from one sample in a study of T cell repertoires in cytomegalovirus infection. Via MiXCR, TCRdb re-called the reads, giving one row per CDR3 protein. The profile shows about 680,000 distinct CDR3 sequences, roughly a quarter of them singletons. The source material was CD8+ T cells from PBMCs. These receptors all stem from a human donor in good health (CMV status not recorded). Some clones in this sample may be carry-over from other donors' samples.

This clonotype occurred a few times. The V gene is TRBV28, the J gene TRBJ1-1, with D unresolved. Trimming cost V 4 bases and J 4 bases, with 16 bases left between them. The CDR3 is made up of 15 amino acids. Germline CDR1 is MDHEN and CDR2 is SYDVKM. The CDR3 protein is CASSSPLRIFTEAFF. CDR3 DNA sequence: TGTGCCAGCAGTTCACCCCTCAGGATTTTCACTGAAGCTTTCTTT. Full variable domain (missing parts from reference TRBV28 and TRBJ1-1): DVKVTQSSRYLVKRTGEKVFLECVQDMDHENMFWYRQDPGLGLRLIYFSYDVKMKEKGDIPEGYSVSREKKERFSLILESASTNQTSMYLCASSSPLRIFTEAFFGQGTRLTVV.

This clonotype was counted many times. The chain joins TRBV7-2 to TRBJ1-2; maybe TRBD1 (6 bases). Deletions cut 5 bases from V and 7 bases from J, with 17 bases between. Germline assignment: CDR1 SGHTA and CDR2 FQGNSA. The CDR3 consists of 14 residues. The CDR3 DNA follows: TGTGCCAGCAGCGGCGGGACACCGATTGGTGGCTACACCTTC. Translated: CASSGGTPIGGYTF.

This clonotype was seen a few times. For the CDR3, the DNA is TGCGCCAGCAGCTTGGGAAGTAGCGACACTGAAGCTTTCTTT. The encoded protein is CASSLGSSDTEAFF. The chain combines TRBV5-1 with TRBJ1-1; no firm D call. Per the germline V gene, CDR1 is SGHRS and CDR2 is YFSETQ. The CDR3 loop spans 14 amino acids. Trimming shortened V by 0 bases and J by 3 bases, and 9 bases separated the two germline ends.

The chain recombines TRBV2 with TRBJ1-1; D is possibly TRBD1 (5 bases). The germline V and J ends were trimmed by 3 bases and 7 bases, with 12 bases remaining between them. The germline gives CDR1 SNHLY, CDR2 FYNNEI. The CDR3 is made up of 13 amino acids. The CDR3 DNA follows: TGTGCCAGCAGTGACTCTGGACAAGTTGAAGCTTTCTTT. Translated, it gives CASSDSGQVEAFF.

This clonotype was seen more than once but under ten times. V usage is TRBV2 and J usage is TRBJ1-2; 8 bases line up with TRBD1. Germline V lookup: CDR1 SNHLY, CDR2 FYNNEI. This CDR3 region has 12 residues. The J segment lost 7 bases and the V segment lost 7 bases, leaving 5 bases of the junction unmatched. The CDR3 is CASISGGGGYTF. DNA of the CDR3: TGTGCCAGCATATCAGGGGGCGGTGGCTACACCTTC.

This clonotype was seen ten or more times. As DNA, the CDR3 is TGTGCCAGCAGCCATTCAGGCGGCTACCCCACAGATACGCAGTATTTT. Translation: CASSHSGGYPTDTQYF. This chain connects TRBV7-6 to TRBJ2-3; unclear D gene. There are 16 residues in the CDR3. In germline, CDR1 is SGHVS, CDR2 FNYEAQ. V lost 5 bases to trimming and J lost 2 bases, with 17 bases between them.

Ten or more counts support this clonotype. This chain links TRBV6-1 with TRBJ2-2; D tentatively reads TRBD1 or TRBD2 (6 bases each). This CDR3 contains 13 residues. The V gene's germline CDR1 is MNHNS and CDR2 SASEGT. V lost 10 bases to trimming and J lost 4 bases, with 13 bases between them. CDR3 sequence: CATLRGVTGELFF. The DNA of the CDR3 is TGTGCCACCCTAAGGGGGGTCACCGGGGAGCTGTTTTTT.

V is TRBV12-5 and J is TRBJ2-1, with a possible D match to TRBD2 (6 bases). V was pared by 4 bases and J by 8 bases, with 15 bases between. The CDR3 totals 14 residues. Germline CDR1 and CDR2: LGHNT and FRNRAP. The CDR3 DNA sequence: TGTGCTAGTGGTTCTTCAACTAGCTTGGATGAGCAGTTCTTC. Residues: CASGSSTSLDEQFF.

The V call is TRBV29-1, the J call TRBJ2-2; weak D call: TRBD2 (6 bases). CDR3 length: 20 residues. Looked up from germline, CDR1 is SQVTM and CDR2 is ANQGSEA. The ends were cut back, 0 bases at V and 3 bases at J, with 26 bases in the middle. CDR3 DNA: TGCAGCGTTGAAGATCTTCGGGATACTAGGGGAGGAGAGGACACCGGGGAGCTGTTTTTT. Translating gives CSVEDLRDTRGGEDTGELFF.

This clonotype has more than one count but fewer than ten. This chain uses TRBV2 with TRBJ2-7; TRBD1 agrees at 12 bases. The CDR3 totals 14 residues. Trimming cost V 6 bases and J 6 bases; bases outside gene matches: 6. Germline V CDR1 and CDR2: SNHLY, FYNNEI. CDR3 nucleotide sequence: TGTGCCAGCAGCTCGGGACAGGGGGCCTCCGAGCAGTACTTC. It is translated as CASSSGQGASEQYF.

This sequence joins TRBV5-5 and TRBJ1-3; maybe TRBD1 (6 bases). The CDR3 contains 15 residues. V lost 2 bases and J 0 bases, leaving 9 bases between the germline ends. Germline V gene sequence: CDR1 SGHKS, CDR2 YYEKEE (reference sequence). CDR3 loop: CASSFGQSSGNTIYF. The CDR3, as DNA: TGTGCCAGCAGCTTCGGACAGTCCTCTGGAAACACCATATATTTT.

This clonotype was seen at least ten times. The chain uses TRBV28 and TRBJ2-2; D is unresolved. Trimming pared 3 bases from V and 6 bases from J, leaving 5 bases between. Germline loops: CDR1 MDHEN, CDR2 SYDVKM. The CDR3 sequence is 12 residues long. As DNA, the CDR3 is TGTGCCAGCAGTTTTGTCGCCGGGGAGCTGTTTTTT. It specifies CASSFVAGELFF.

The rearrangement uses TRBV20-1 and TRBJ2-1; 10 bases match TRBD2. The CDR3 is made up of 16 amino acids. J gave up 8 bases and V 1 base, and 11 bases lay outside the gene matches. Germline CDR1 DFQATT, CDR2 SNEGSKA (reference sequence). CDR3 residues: CSARGKLAGFFYEQFF. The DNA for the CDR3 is TGCAGTGCTAGAGGGAAACTAGCGGGGTTTTTTTATGAGCAGTTCTTC.

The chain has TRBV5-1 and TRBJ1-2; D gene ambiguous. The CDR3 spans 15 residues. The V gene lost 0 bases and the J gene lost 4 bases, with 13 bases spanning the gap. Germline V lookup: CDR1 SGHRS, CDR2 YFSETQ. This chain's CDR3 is CASSLGLRGGYGYTF. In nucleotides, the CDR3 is TGCGCCAGCAGCTTGGGCCTACGCGGAGGCTATGGCTACACCTTC.

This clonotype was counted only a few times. The CDR3: CSVSNTEAFF. In nucleotides, the CDR3 is TGCAGCGTTTCGAACACTGAAGCTTTCTTT. The V call is TRBV29-1, the J call TRBJ1-1, with unresolved D. V was trimmed by 5 bases and J by 1 base, leaving 2 bases between them. The CDR3 totals 10 residues. In germline, CDR1 is SQVTM, CDR2 ANQGSEA.

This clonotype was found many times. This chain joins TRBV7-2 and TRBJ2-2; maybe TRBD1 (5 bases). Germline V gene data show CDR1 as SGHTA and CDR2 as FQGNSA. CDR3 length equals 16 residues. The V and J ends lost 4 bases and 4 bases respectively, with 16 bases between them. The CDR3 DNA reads TGTGCCAGCAGCTCCCCAGGGTCATTGAGCACCGGGGAGCTGTTTTTT. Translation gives CASSSPGSLSTGELFF.

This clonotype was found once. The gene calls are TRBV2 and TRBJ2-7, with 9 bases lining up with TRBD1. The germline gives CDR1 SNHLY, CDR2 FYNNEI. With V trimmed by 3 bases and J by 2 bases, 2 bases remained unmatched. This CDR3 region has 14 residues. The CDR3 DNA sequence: TGTGCCAGCAGTGAGACAGGGGGGGCCTACGAGCAGTACTTC. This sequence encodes CASSETGGAYEQYF. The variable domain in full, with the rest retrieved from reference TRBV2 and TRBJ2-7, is EPEVTQTPSHQVTQMGQEVILRCVPISNHLYFYWYRQILGQKVEFLVSFYNNEISEKSEIFDDQFSVERPDGSNFTLKIRSTKLEDSAMYFCASSETGGAYEQYFGPGTRLTVT.

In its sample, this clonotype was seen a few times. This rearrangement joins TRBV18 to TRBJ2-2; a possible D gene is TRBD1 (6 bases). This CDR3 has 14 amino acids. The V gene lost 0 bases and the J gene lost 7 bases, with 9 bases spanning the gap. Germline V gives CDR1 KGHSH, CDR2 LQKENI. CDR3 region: CASSPPAGVGELFF. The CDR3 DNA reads TGTGCCAGCTCACCACCGGCAGGGGTCGGGGAGCTGTTTTTT.

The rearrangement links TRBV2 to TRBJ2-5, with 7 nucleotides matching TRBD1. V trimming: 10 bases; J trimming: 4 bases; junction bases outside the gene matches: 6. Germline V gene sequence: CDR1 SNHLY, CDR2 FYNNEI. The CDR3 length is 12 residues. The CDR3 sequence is CATWTGRETQYF. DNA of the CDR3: TGTGCCACCTGGACAGGTCGAGAGACCCAGTACTTC.

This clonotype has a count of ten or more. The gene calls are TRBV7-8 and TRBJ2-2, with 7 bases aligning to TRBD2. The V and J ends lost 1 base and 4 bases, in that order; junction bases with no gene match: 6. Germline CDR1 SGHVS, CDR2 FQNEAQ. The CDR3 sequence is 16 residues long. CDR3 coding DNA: TGTGCCAGCAGCTTAGTTTTAACGGGGGGCACCGGGGAGCTGTTTTTT. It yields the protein CASSLVLTGGTGELFF.

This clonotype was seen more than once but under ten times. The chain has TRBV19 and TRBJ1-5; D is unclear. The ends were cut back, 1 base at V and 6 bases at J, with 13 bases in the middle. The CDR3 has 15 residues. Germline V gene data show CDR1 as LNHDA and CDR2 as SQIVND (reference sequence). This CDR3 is CASSIVEGGLQPQHF. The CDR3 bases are TGTGCCAGTAGTATAGTAGAGGGAGGGCTTCAGCCCCAGCATTTT. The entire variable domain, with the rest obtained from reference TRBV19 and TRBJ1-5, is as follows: DGGITQSPKYLFRKEGQNVTLSCEQNLNHDAMYWYRQDPGQGLRLIYYSQIVNDFQKGDIAEGYSVSREKKESFPLTVTSAQKNPTAFYLCASSIVEGGLQPQHFGDGTRLSIL.

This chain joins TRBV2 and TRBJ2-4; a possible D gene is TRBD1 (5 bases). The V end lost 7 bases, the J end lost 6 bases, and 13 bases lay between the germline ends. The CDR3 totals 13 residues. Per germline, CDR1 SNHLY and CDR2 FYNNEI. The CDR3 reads CASIPGKRNIQYF. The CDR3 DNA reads TGTGCCAGCATCCCAGGGAAAAGAAACATTCAGTACTTC.

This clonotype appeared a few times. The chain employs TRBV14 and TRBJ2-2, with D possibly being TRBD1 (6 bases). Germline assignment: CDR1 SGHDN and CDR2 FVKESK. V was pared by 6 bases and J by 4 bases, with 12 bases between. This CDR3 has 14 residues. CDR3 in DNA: TGTGCCAGCAGACCGGGACATCTCACCGGGGAGCTGTTTTTT. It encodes CASRPGHLTGELFF.

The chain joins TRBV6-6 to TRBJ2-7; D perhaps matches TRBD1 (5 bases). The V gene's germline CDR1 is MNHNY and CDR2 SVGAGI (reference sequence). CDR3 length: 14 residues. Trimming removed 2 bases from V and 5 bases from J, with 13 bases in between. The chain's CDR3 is CASSYRSQGDEQYF. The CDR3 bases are TGTGCCAGCAGTTACCGTAGTCAGGGTGACGAGCAGTACTTC.

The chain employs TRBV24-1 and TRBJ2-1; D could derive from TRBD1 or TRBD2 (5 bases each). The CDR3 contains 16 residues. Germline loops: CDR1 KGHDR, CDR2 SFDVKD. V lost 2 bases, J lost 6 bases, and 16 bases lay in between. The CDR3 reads CATSDSSGTLRNEQFF. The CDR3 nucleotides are TGTGCCACCAGTGATTCGTCCGGGACCCTGCGCAATGAGCAGTTCTTC.

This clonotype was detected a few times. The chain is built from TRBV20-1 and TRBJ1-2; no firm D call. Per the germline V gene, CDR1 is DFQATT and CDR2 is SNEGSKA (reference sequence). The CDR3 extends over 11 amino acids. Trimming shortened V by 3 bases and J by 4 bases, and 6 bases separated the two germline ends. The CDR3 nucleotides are TGCAGTGCTAGTAGGGCCTATGGCTACACCTTC. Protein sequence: CSASRAYGYTF.

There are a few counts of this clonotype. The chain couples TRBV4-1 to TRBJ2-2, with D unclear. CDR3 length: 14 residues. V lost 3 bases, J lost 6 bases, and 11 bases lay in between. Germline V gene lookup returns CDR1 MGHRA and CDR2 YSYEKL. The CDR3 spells CASSQIDSAGELFF. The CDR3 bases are TGCGCCAGCAGCCAGATAGATAGTGCCGGGGAGCTGTTTTTT.

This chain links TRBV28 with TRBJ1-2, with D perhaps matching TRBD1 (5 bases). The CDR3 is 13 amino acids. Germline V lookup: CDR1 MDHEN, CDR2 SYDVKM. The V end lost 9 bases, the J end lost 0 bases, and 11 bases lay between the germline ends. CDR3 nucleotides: TGTGCCAGTGATGCAGGGTCTAACTATGGCTACACCTTC. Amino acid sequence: CASDAGSNYGYTF.

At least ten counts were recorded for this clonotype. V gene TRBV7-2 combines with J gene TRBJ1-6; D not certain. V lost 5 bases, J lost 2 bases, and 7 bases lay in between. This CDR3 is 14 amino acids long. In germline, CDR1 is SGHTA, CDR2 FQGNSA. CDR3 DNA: TGTGCCAGCAGCCCCCCGACCTATAATTCACCCCTCCACTTT. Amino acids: CASSPPTYNSPLHF.

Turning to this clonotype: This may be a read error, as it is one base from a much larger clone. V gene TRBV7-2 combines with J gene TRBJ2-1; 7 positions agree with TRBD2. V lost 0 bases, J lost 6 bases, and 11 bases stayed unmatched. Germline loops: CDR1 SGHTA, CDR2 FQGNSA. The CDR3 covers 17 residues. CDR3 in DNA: TGTGCCAGCAGCTTAGCGGAGTTAGTGGGGGGGATCAATGAGCAGTTCTTC. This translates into CASSLAELVGGINEQFF.